The 22 T cell receptor beta chains in this list originate from one sample, sequenced in a study of T cell responses to AZD1222 COVID-19 vaccine. TCRdb's copy holds only in-frame clones and misses some; the assay was immunoSEQ multiplex PCR. The sample records roughly 100,000 clones, 92% being singletons. Sequencing was performed on peripheral blood, taken on day 0 of AZD1222 vaccination. All receptors come from an adult in good health.

V is TRBV3-1 (or the pseudogene TRBV3-2) and J is TRBJ2-1; D unresolved. CDR1 and CDR2 (germline): LGHDT, YNNKEL (reference sequence). The V end was cut by 0 bases, the J end by 0 bases, with 6 bases between. CDR3 length: 15 residues. The CDR3 sequence is CASSQDVSSYNEQFF. CDR3 nucleotide sequence: TGTGCCAGCAGCCAAGACGTGAGCTCCTACAATGAGCAGTTCTTC.

The chain is built from TRBV19 and TRBJ1-4; weak D call: TRBD1 (5 bases). The CDR3 totals 13 residues. Trimming took 5 bases from V and 7 from J, leaving 11 bases between them. Per the germline V gene, CDR1 is LNHDA and CDR2 is SQIVND (reference sequence). The CDR3 DNA follows: TGTGCCAGTAGTGCCGGGGGTACTGAAAAACTGTTTTTT. Residues: CASSAGGTEKLFF.

This clone has a single count. This sequence joins TRBV6-4 and TRBJ1-1, with unresolved D. The CDR3 has 14 amino acids. CDR1 and CDR2 from the germline V gene are MRHNA and SNTAGT. V was trimmed by 6 bases and J by 5 bases, leaving 16 bases between them. This CDR3 reads CASRANPTGTEAFF. CDR3 DNA sequence: TGTGCCAGCAGGGCGAACCCCACTGGGACTGAAGCTTTCTTT.

This chain joins TRBV19 and TRBJ2-1; TRBD2 matches at 13 bases. J lost 4 bases, V lost 0 bases, and 3 bases had no gene match. The CDR3 consists of 17 residues. Germline V gene data show CDR1 as LNHDA and CDR2 as SQIVND (reference sequence). CDR3 loop: CASSIETLAGGYNEQFF. DNA for the CDR3: TGTGCCAGTAGTATAGAAACACTAGCGGGAGGGTACAATGAGCAGTTCTTC. The full variable domain, completed using reference TRBV19 and TRBJ2-1, is DGGITQSPKYLFRKEGQNVTLSCEQNLNHDAMYWYRQDPGQGLRLIYYSQIVNDFQKGDIAEGYSVSREKKESFPLTVTSAQKNPTAFYLCASSIETLAGGYNEQFFGPGTRLTVL.

The chain couples TRBV7-3 to TRBJ2-3, with 7 bases fitting TRBD2. Trimming removed 2 bases from V and 4 bases from J; junction bases left unmatched: 3. Germline V gene lookup returns CDR1 SGHTA and CDR2 FQGTGA. The CDR3 spans 14 residues. The CDR3 DNA is TGTGCCAGCAGCTTAGCGGGAGAATCAGATACGCAGTATTTT. This translates into CASSLAGESDTQYF. Drawing the rest from reference TRBV7-3 and TRBJ2-3, the complete variable domain is GAGVSQTPSNKVTEKGKYVELRCDPISGHTALYWYRQSLGQGPEFLIYFQGTGAADDSGLPNDRFFAVRPEGSVSTLKIQRTERGDSAVYLCASSLAGESDTQYFGPGTRLTVL.

The CDR3 bases are TGTGCCAGTAGTATAGGGGGTGGGAACAATCAGCCCCAGCATTTT. Translated, it gives CASSIGGGNNQPQHF. The gene calls are TRBV19 and TRBJ1-5; D gene ambiguous. V dropped 1 base and J dropped 3 bases, with 10 bases sitting between them. This CDR3 has 15 amino acids. CDR1 and CDR2 from the germline V gene are LNHDA and SQIVND (reference sequence).

This chain links TRBV27 with TRBJ2-6; no firm D call. The V and J ends lost 2 bases and 0 bases respectively, with 5 bases between them. Germline V gene data show CDR1 as MNHEY and CDR2 as SMNVEV (reference sequence). The CDR3 totals 15 residues. The DNA of the CDR3 is TGTGCCAGCAGTTTAAGACTCTCTGGGGCCAACGTCCTGACTTTC. Amino acid sequence: CASSLRLSGANVLTF.

The V and J genes are TRBV3-1 (or the pseudogene TRBV3-2) and TRBJ2-3; 7 nucleotides match TRBD2. The CDR3 length is 17 residues. Unmatched junction bases numbered 10, after V lost 0 bases and J lost 4 bases. CDR1 is LGHDT and CDR2 is YNNKEL in the germline V gene (reference sequence). This chain's CDR3 is CASSQDHYAGVADTQYF. Here the CDR3 DNA reads TGTGCCAGCAGCCAAGATCATTATGCGGGAGTTGCAGATACGCAGTATTTT.

In the case of this clone: Other DNA sequences in this specimen translate into the identical CDR3. V usage is TRBV18 and J usage is TRBJ1-5; D remains unclear. Germline CDR1 and CDR2: KGHSH and LQKENI. V lost 3 bases and J lost 0, with 3 bases in between. This CDR3 region has 13 residues. CDR3 sequence: CASSPDSNQPQHF. The CDR3 DNA follows: TGTGCCAGCTCACCCGATAGCAATCAGCCCCAGCATTTT.

The chain combines TRBV5-1 with TRBJ2-5; 8 bases map to TRBD1. The germline gives CDR1 SGHRS, CDR2 YFSETQ. The CDR3 is 14 residues long. J lost 1 base, V lost 4 bases, and 3 bases had no gene match. CDR3 amino acids: CASSLTGVQETQYF. CDR3 DNA sequence: TGCGCCAGCAGCCTGACAGGGGTCCAAGAGACCCAGTACTTC.

This clone was detected only once. The chain's CDR3 is CASSPSGRRETQYF. Here the CDR3 DNA reads TGTGCCAGCAGTCCTAGCGGTAGACGAGAGACCCAGTACTTC. The V and J genes are TRBV28 and TRBJ2-5; 7 bases map to TRBD2. Germline lookup yields CDR1 MDHEN and CDR2 SYDVKM. V dropped 5 bases and J dropped 4; count of bases not matched to a gene: 7. The CDR3 is made up of 14 amino acids.

The chain joins TRBV3-1 (or the pseudogene TRBV3-2) to TRBJ2-5; D is perhaps TRBD1 (5 bases). Germline assignment: CDR1 LGHDT and CDR2 YNNKEL (reference sequence). Trimming pared 1 base from V and 0 bases from J, leaving 12 bases between. The CDR3 has 16 amino acids. In nucleotides, the CDR3 is TGTGCCAGCAGCCAAGGACAGACAGACCACCAAGAGACCCAGTACTTC. Residues: CASSQGQTDHQETQYF.

DNA for the CDR3: TGTGCCAGTAGTATACGACCCTGGGACGAGCAGTACTTC. Amino acids: CASSIRPWDEQYF. The chain combines TRBV19 with TRBJ2-7; D is unclear. The CDR3 is made up of 13 amino acids. CDR1 and CDR2 (germline): LNHDA, SQIVND (reference sequence). Trimming pared 2 bases from V and 5 bases from J, leaving 10 bases between.

The rearrangement joins TRBV27 to TRBJ2-1, with D perhaps matching TRBD1 (6 bases). V was trimmed by 6 bases and J by 6 bases, leaving 9 bases between them. CDR1 is MNHEY and CDR2 is SMNVEV in the germline V gene (reference sequence). The CDR3 extends over 12 amino acids. The CDR3 spells CASRYRANEQFF. CDR3 DNA: TGTGCCAGCAGGTACAGGGCCAATGAGCAGTTCTTC.

The chain combines TRBV5-6 with TRBJ1-2; 11 positions match TRBD1. Germline CDR1 reads SGHDT; CDR2 reads YYEEEE. The CDR3 runs 16 residues. The ends lost 2 bases at V and 8 bases at J; junction bases unmatched: 11. The CDR3 bases are TGTGCCAGCAGCTTAGCTGGGACAGGGGGGAGAAGGGGCTACACCTTC. Translated: CASSLAGTGGRRGYTF.

V usage is TRBV7-8 and J usage is TRBJ2-7; 8 bases are a match to TRBD2. The CDR3 sequence is 14 residues long. Germline CDR1 is SGHVS and CDR2 is FQNEAQ. Trimming took 4 bases from V and 3 from J; bases not matched to a gene: 5. DNA for the CDR3: TGTGCCAGCAGCTCCCCGGGGGGGTTCTACGAGCAGTACTTC. Translated, it gives CASSSPGGFYEQYF.

The chain combines TRBV7-3 with TRBJ2-2; D remains unclear. The CDR3 extends over 14 amino acids. The germline V and J ends were trimmed by 4 bases and 0 bases, with 6 bases remaining between them. The germline V gene encodes CDR1 SGHTA and CDR2 FQGTGA. The DNA of the CDR3 is TGTGCCAGCAGCTCAAAGTCGAACACCGGGGAGCTGTTTTTT. This encodes CASSSKSNTGELFF.

The CDR3 sequence is CATSDWRAKQYF. DNA for the CDR3: TGTGCCACCAGTGATTGGAGGGCAAAGCAGTACTTC. The chain is built from TRBV24-1 and TRBJ2-7; D perhaps matches TRBD2 (6 bases). V was trimmed by 2 bases and J by 8 bases, leaving 9 bases between them. The CDR3 covers 12 residues. Germline V lookup: CDR1 KGHDR, CDR2 SFDVKD.

This chain links TRBV7-9 with TRBJ1-5; a weak D match, TRBD1 (6 bases). The CDR3 spans 14 residues. CDR1 is SEHNR, CDR2 FQNEAQ, per germline (reference sequence). Between the trimmed V and J ends, which lost 5 bases and 4 bases, there was a span of 12 bases. In nucleotides, the CDR3 is TGTGCCAGCAGCCCGGGACATCCAAATCAGCCCCAGCATTTT. It yields the protein CASSPGHPNQPQHF. Variable domain in full (rest from reference TRBV7-9 and TRBJ1-5): DTGVSQNPRHKITKRGQNVTFRCDPISEHNRLYWYRQTLGQGPEFLTYFQNEAQLEKSRLLSDRFSAERPKGSFSTLEIQRTEQGDSAMYLCASSPGHPNQPQHFGDGTRLSIL.

The gene calls are TRBV5-1 and TRBJ1-4, with 8 bases aligning to TRBD1. V lost 4 bases and J lost 2; bases outside the gene matches: 4. The CDR3 covers 15 residues. Germline-derived CDR1 and CDR2 are SGHRS and YFSETQ. The CDR3 nucleotides are TGCGCCAGCAGCGATCGACAGGGGACTAATGAAAAACTGTTTTTT. This translates into CASSDRQGTNEKLFF.

The V call is TRBV6-1, the J call TRBJ1-4, with 7 bases matching TRBD1. The CDR3 runs 15 residues. Germline CDR1 is MNHNS and CDR2 is SASEGT. V shed 0 bases, J shed 8 bases, and the junction held 6 bases outside the gene matches. CDR3 residues: CASSEAGVRGEKLFF. CDR3 DNA sequence: TGTGCCAGCAGTGAAGCGGGGGTCAGGGGGGAAAAACTGTTTTTT.

The chain recombines TRBV4-3 with TRBJ2-3; D is undetermined. This CDR3 region has 15 residues. Trimming removed 0 bases at V and 6 bases at J, with 13 bases between. Germline V gene data show CDR1 as LGHNA and CDR2 as YSLEER. CDR3 amino acids: CASSQDGGRTDTQYF. CDR3 DNA: TGCGCCAGCAGCCAAGATGGCGGTAGGACGGATACGCAGTATTTT.